This is a list of T cell receptor beta chains from one sample in a study of OX40 agonist ivuxolimab in advanced cancers. Method: immunoSEQ multiplex PCR; TCRdb's copy keeps in-frame clones and lacks some. The sample has approximately 70,000 clones, roughly 80% seen once. The source material was CD4+ or CD8+ T cells sorted from blood, sampled in a trial of the OX40 agonist ivuxolimab. The receptors stem from an adult with an advanced solid tumor such as melanoma, head and neck, liver or kidney cancer. Both conserved end residues are part of each CDR3. A D gene is named only where the DNA matches it firmly. Rows may omit the clone size; those that give it use once, few, many or a size class.

abundance	v_gene	j_gene	d_gene	CDR3nt	CDR3aa
-	TRBV10-2	TRBJ2-7	-	TGCGCCAGCAGTGAGAGCTCCTACGAGCAGTACTTC	CASSESSYEQYF
-	TRBV30	TRBJ1-1	-	TGTGCCTGGGGTAAGCCTGAAGCTTTCTTT	CAWGKPEAFF
few	TRBV5-1	TRBJ1-1	-	TGCGCCAGCAGCACGGACAGAACAAACACTGAAGCTTTCTTT	CASSTDRTNTEAFF
-	TRBV18	TRBJ1-4	-	TGTGCCAGCTCAAAGGCCACTAATGAAAAACTGTTTTTT	CASSKATNEKLFF
-	TRBV5-1	TRBJ2-7	-	TGCGCCAGCAGCTTGGGGAACCCCGCAGCCGGCTACGAGCAGTACTTC	CASSLGNPAAGYEQYF
-	TRBV18	TRBJ2-7	-	TGTGCCAGCTCACCTGGGCAGAGGGGCTACGAGCAGTACTTC	CASSPGQRGYEQYF
-	TRBV5-1	TRBJ2-3	TRBD1	TGCGCCAGCAGCTCCCGGGACAGCTACACAGATACGCAGTATTTT	CASSSRDSYTDTQYF
-	TRBV27	TRBJ1-1	TRBD1	TGTGCCAGCCAGGACAGGCGAGGGGTGAGCACTGAAGCTTTCTTT	CASQDRRGVSTEAFF
-	TRBV11-2	TRBJ2-3	-	TGTGCCAGCAGCCCCCGACAGGGCACAGATACGCAGTATTTT	CASSPRQGTDTQYF
-	TRBV18	TRBJ2-1	TRBD1	TGTGCCAGCTCACGAGAAACAGGGGGTCGTAATGAGCAGTTCTTC	CASSRETGGRNEQFF
-	TRBV27	TRBJ1-6	-	TGTGCCAGCAGTTTATCGGGGACCCCTCTGACGAGGTCACCCCTCCACTTT	CASSLSGTPLTRSPLHF
-	TRBV18	TRBJ2-5	-	TGTGCCAGCTCACCTCAAACCGGGACGGGAGAAGAGACCCAGTACTTC	CASSPQTGTGEETQYF
-	TRBV7-8	TRBJ2-1	-	TGTGCCAGCAGCCCTCCTCCGTCCAATGAGCAGTTCTTC	CASSPPPSNEQFF
-	TRBV7-2	TRBJ1-4	-	TGTGCCAGCAGCTTAGACGGGTTCTATAATGAAAAACTGTTTTTT	CASSLDGFYNEKLFF
few	TRBV2	TRBJ1-2	TRBD1	TGTGCCAGCAGCGGGACAGGGTATGGCTACACCTTC	CASSGTGYGYTF
-	TRBV18	TRBJ1-1	-	TGTGCCAGCTCACCAGGTGGGGTGTTGGGCACTGAAGCTTTCTTT	CASSPGGVLGTEAFF
-	TRBV27	TRBJ2-4	TRBD2	TGTGCCAGCGGACTAGCGGGGGGGGGCCTAGCCAAAAACATTCAGTACTTC	CASGLAGGGLAKNIQYF
few	TRBV7-2	TRBJ2-2	TRBD2	TGTGCCAGCCGGGAGGGGCGCACCGGGGAGCTGTTTTTT	CASREGRTGELFF
-	TRBV28	TRBJ1-3	-	TGTGCCAGCAGTGACTCTGGAAACACCATATATTTT	CASSDSGNTIYF
-	TRBV2	TRBJ1-5	-	TGTGCCAGCACCCGGGCCCGAGACAGCAATCAGCCCCAGCATTTT	CASTRARDSNQPQHF
few	TRBV19	TRBJ1-1	TRBD1	TGTGCCAGTACGAGGTCGCAGGGGGCATCGATGAACACTGAAGCTTTCTTT	CASTRSQGASMNTEAFF
once	TRBV5-1	TRBJ1-5	-	TGTGCCAGCAGCTTGGCGGGTGTCCATCAGCCCCAGCATTTT	CASSLAGVHQPQHF
-	TRBV6-5	TRBJ2-5	TRBD1	TGTGCCAGCAGTGAATCCGGGACAGGGGAGACCCAGTACTTC	CASSESGTGETQYF
once	TRBV5-1	TRBJ1-1	-	TGCGCCAGCAGCTTGGTTGGCAGGGCCAGAATGAACACTGAAGCTTTCTTT	CASSLVGRARMNTEAFF
-	TRBV5-1	TRBJ1-1	-	TGCGCCAGCAGCTTCGCAGGAGGGGTCACTGAAGCTTTCTTT	CASSFAGGVTEAFF
-	TRBV5-4	TRBJ2-2	TRBD2	TGTGCCAGCAGCTTTTTAGCGGGGTCCGGCGGGGAGCTGTTTTTT	CASSFLAGSGGELFF
-	TRBV12-5	TRBJ2-7	TRBD1	TGTGCTAGTGGTTCACCCCCCCGGGACAGAAACTACGAGCAGTACTTC	CASGSPPRDRNYEQYF
-	TRBV4-1	TRBJ2-1	-	TGCGCCAGCACCGACACGCGTTCGAGGGGGGCTGAGCAGTTCTTC	CASTDTRSRGAEQFF
-	TRBV15	TRBJ2-1	TRBD2	TGTGCCACCAGCAGAACCGGTAGCGGGGGGGCCAACAATGAGCAGTTCTTC	CATSRTGSGGANNEQFF
-	TRBV28	TRBJ1-5	-	TGTGCCAGCAGTTGGGGGCCGGGCAATCAGCCCCAGCATTTT	CASSWGPGNQPQHF
-	TRBV18	TRBJ2-3	TRBD2	TGTGCCAGCTCCCACGCTGGTGGCGGGAGAAGCACAGATACGCAGTATTTT	CASSHAGGGRSTDTQYF
-	TRBV5-1	TRBJ1-4	-	TGCGCCAGCAGCTCCTTAGACAAGGCGGGTGAAAAACTGTTTTTT	CASSSLDKAGEKLFF
-	TRBV7-2	TRBJ2-1	TRBD2	TGTGCCAGCAGCTTGACAGCGGGGGGAGCAATGAAGCAGTTCTTC	CASSLTAGGAMKQFF
-	TRBV19	TRBJ2-7	TRBD1	TGTGCCAGTAGTCACACAGGGGCAGCTGGGCGCGAGCAGTACTTC	CASSHTGAAGREQYF
few	TRBV25-1	TRBJ1-2	TRBD1	TGTGCCAGCAGTCCAACAGGGGTCAACTATGGCTACACCTTC	CASSPTGVNYGYTF
-	TRBV10-1	TRBJ2-1	-	TGCGCCACGTCTAGCGAGCTCTACAATGAGCAGTTCTTC	CATSSELYNEQFF
-	TRBV29-1	TRBJ1-4	-	TGCAGCGTGCGACAGGAGTCTAATGAAAAACTGTTTTTT	CSVRQESNEKLFF
-	TRBV18	TRBJ2-2	-	TGTGCCAGCTCAGCTGGGGGAAACACCGGGGAGCTGTTTTTT	CASSAGGNTGELFF
-	TRBV9	TRBJ1-1	TRBD1	TGTGCCAGCAGCGTGGGACAGGGTGGGGGGCACACTGAAGCTTTCTTT	CASSVGQGGGHTEAFF
-	TRBV27	TRBJ1-2	TRBD1	TGTGCCAGCAGACTGACAGGGGGCAACTATGGCTACACCTTC	CASRLTGGNYGYTF
-	TRBV27	TRBJ2-3	TRBD2	TGTGCCAGCAGTTCCGTTGGCGGGAGAGCGCAGTATTTT	CASSSVGGRAQYF
-	TRBV6-5	TRBJ1-1	-	TGTGCCAGCAGTTACCGGCCAGGAGACACTGAAGCTTTCTTT	CASSYRPGDTEAFF
-	TRBV7-6	TRBJ2-7	-	TGTGCCAGCAGCTTAGCGGGGACCAGAGTTGAGCAGTACTTC	CASSLAGTRVEQYF
few	TRBV19	TRBJ1-6	TRBD1	TGTGCCAGTAGCCGGGACAGGAACCGTAATTCACCCCTCCACTTT	CASSRDRNRNSPLHF